This T cell receptor beta chain was recorded in a study of T cell repertoires in cytomegalovirus infection. TCRdb recomputed calls from the reads with MiXCR, one row per CDR3 protein. The repertoire holds about 37,000 distinct CDR3 sequences, with about 54% as singletons. As regards this clonotype: Its antigen remains unknown.

This clonotype was obtained from a human donor in good health (CMV status not recorded). Some clones in this sample may be carry-over from other donors' samples. The material was CD8+ T cells from cultured PBMCs, obtained from culture after CMV antigen stimulation.

CDR3 nucleotides: TGTGCCAGTAGTATCAAACAGGGAGATGCAGATACGCAGTATTTT. This translates into CASSIKQGDADTQYF. The rearrangement joins TRBV19 to TRBJ2-3; tentative D call: TRBD1 (6 bases). CDR3 size: 15 residues. Germline CDR1 and CDR2: LNHDA and SQIVND (reference sequence). V was cut by 3 bases and J by 4 bases, with 14 bases left in between.